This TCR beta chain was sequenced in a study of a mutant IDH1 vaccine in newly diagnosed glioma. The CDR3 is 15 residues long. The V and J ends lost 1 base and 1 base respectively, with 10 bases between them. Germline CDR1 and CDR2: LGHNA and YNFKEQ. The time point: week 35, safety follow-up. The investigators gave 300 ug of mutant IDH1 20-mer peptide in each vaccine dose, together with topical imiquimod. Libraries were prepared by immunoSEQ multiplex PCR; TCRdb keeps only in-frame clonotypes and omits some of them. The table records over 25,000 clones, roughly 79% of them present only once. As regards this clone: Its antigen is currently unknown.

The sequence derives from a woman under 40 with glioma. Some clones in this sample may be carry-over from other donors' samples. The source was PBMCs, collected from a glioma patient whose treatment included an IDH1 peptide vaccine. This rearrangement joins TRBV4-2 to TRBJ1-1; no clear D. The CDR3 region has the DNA TGTGCCAGCAGCCAAGGGGCCAGGAAGAACACTGAAGCTTTCTTT. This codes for CASSQGARKNTEAFF.